A selection of T cell receptor beta chains follows, all from one sample in a study of blood T cell repertoires in COVID-19. Assay: immunoSEQ multiplex PCR; the TCRdb copy retains only in-frame clones and omits some. The sample lists roughly 130,000 clones, 80% to 90% occurring once. The sample consisted of peripheral blood. Receptors originate from a woman aged 55-69 years with acute or convalescent COVID-19. Both conserved end residues are part of each CDR3. Fields, in order: J gene, clone size, D gene, V gene, CDR3 protein, CDR3 DNA. The D gene is left open where the match is weak. Clone size is given for some rows only: seen once, a few or many times, or a class if the clone is expanded.

j_gene: TRBJ2-5
abundance: NA
d_gene: NA
v_gene: TRBV7-3
CDR3aa: CASSLGGNRAGETQYF
CDR3nt: TGTGCCAGCAGCTTAGGTGGGAACAGGGCTGGAGAGACCCAGTACTTC

j_gene: TRBJ1-1
abundance: once
d_gene: NA
v_gene: TRBV28
CDR3aa: CASSLLSPRTEGAFF
CDR3nt: TGTGCCAGCAGTCTCCTATCCCCCAGGACGGAGGGGGCTTTCTTT

j_gene: TRBJ1-5
abundance: NA
d_gene: NA
v_gene: TRBV19
CDR3aa: CASSGGFAGQPQHF
CDR3nt: TGTGCCAGTAGTGGGGGGTTTGCAGGTCAGCCCCAGCATTTT

j_gene: TRBJ1-1
abundance: NA
d_gene: NA
v_gene: TRBV28
CDR3aa: CASTHRWTTEAFF
CDR3nt: TGTGCCAGCACTCATAGGTGGACTACTGAAGCTTTCTTT

j_gene: TRBJ1-1
abundance: NA
d_gene: NA
v_gene: TRBV5-1
CDR3aa: CASSLDGGYSTEAFF
CDR3nt: TGCGCCAGCAGCTTGGACGGGGGATACAGCACTGAAGCTTTCTTT

j_gene: TRBJ1-1
abundance: NA
d_gene: TRBD1
v_gene: TRBV25-1
CDR3aa: CASSEWDSLMNTEAFF
CDR3nt: TGTGCCAGCAGTGAATGGGACAGCCTCATGAACACTGAAGCTTTCTTT

j_gene: TRBJ2-2
abundance: NA
d_gene: TRBD2
v_gene: TRBV5-1
CDR3aa: CASRGRAGDTGELFF
CDR3nt: TGCGCCAGCAGAGGGAGGGCCGGGGACACCGGGGAGCTGTTTTTT

j_gene: TRBJ1-4
abundance: NA
d_gene: NA
v_gene: TRBV6-5
CDR3aa: CASSYSSGKLFF
CDR3nt: TGTGCCAGCAGTTACAGTAGTGGAAAACTGTTTTTT

j_gene: TRBJ2-7
abundance: NA
d_gene: NA
v_gene: TRBV7-9
CDR3aa: CASSLGGAAYEQYF
CDR3nt: TGTGCCAGCAGCTTGGGCGGGGCTGCCTACGAGCAGTACTTC

j_gene: TRBJ2-1
abundance: NA
d_gene: NA
v_gene: TRBV5-1
CDR3aa: CASSSGHVEQFF
CDR3nt: TGCGCCAGCAGCTCCGGACACGTTGAGCAGTTCTTC

j_gene: TRBJ2-2
abundance: NA
d_gene: NA
v_gene: TRBV19
CDR3aa: CASRSQGGAGELFF
CDR3nt: TGTGCCAGCAGATCGCAGGGGGGTGCCGGGGAGCTGTTTTTT